The 10 T cell receptor beta chains in this list originate from one sample, sequenced in a study of T cells after yellow fever vaccination (dated by TCRdb to between 2018 and 2020). The treatment or condition label here, explained by the study, means: live attenuated yellow fever vaccine strain. The library relied on 5' RACE. These reads were obtained on an Illumina HiSeq 2500. Using fastp at Q25 and MiXCR, TCRdb reprocessed the public reads and kept productive beta chains. CDR3 protein duplicates are merged, each entry listing the most common genes and DNA. This sample holds 45,000 to 65,000 distinct CDR3 sequences; about 6.3% were observed only once. Of the sample, less than 25% falls within the top ten clones. The sequencing used CD8+ T cells not binding an NS4B(214-222) dextramer, sorted from PBMCs, collected approximately 40 days after the first yellow fever vaccination. Per the publication, the cell subset or site label means: NS4B epitope dextramer-negative CD8 T cells. The receptors were gathered from a man younger than 35 who received the YFV17D yellow fever vaccine.

Only a few counts were recorded for this clonotype. V is TRBV5-5 and J is TRBJ1-1; possibly TRBD1 for D (5 bases). V was clipped by 7 bases and J by 1 base, with 20 bases between them. There are 16 residues in the CDR3. Germline-derived CDR1 and CDR2 are SGHKS and YYEKEE (reference sequence). CDR3 protein: CASDTVGGGRNTEAFF. CDR3 sequence (DNA): TGTGCCAGCGATACGGTTGGCGGGGGGAGGAACACTGAAGCTTTCTTT. The full variable domain, in which reference TRBV5-5 and TRBJ1-1 provide the parts outside the CDR3, is DAGVTQSPTHLIKTRGQQVTLRCSPISGHKSVSWYQQVLGQGPQFIFQYYEKEERGRGNFPDRFSARQFPNYSSELNVNALLLGDSALYLCASDTVGGGRNTEAFFGQGTRLTVV.

This clonotype was recorded a few times. The gene calls are TRBV7-3 and TRBJ2-1; no definite D call. CDR3 length equals 15 residues. CDR1 SGHTA and CDR2 FQGTGA come from the germline V gene. Between the trimmed V and J ends, which lost 1 base and 0 bases, there was a span of 7 bases. Written as DNA, the CDR3 is TGTGCCAGCAGCTTAATCTTGAGCTCCTACAATGAGCAGTTCTTC. Encoded protein: CASSLILSSYNEQFF.

This clonotype was picked up many times. The gene calls are TRBV12-3 or TRBV12-4 and TRBJ2-6; tentative D call: TRBD1 (5 bases). The CDR3 contains 15 residues. Trimming removed 2 bases at V and 1 base at J, with 6 bases between. CDR3 loop: CASSLSGSGANVLTF. CDR3 nucleotide sequence: TGTGCCAGCAGTTTATCAGGGTCTGGGGCCAACGTCCTGACTTTC.

This clonotype was observed a few times. CDR3 sequence: CAWSVPSSYEQYF. The CDR3 bases are TGTGCCTGGAGTGTTCCTAGTTCCTACGAGCAGTACTTC. This sequence joins TRBV30 and TRBJ2-7; D gene uncertain. CDR3 length: 13 amino acids. V was clipped by 0 bases and J by 1 base, with 7 bases between them. Looked up from germline, CDR1 is GTSNPN and CDR2 is SVGIG (reference sequence).

The chain links TRBV20-1 to TRBJ2-1; D possibly corresponds to TRBD2 (6 bases). The CDR3 runs 14 residues. Germline V lookup: CDR1 DFQATT, CDR2 SNEGSKA (reference sequence). V lost 6 bases to trimming and J lost 4 bases, with 16 bases between them. CDR3 in amino acids: CSAPMRGLYNEQFF. CDR3 nucleotide sequence: TGCAGTGCCCCCATGCGGGGTCTTTACAATGAGCAGTTCTTC.

The rearrangement links TRBV4-3 to TRBJ2-1; 8 bases fit TRBD1. CDR1 is LGHNA, CDR2 YSLEER, per germline. The J segment lost 3 bases and the V segment lost 2 bases, leaving 9 bases of the junction unmatched. The CDR3 runs 17 residues. This CDR3 reads CASSQQLDRALYNEQFF. Here the CDR3 DNA reads TGCGCCAGCAGCCAACAATTGGACAGGGCTCTCTACAATGAGCAGTTCTTC.

The chain links TRBV20-1 to TRBJ2-5; 8 bases agree with TRBD2. Trimming took 0 bases from V and 3 from J; bases not matched to a gene: 12. Germline V gives CDR1 DFQATT, CDR2 SNEGSKA (reference sequence). The CDR3 length is 17 residues. The CDR3 nucleotides are TGCAGTGCTAGAGATTCGGTTTTAGCGGGGAGAAAAGAGACCCAGTACTTC. Amino acids: CSARDSVLAGRKETQYF.

Note on this clonotype: A read error may account for a junction end that differs from germline. The chain employs TRBV4-3 and TRBJ2-1, with TRBD2 identical over 8 bases. Germline V gene data show CDR1 as LGHNA and CDR2 as YSLEER. This CDR3 is 13 amino acids long. This CDR3 is CASSPGTGLAVIF. The CDR3 bases are TGCGCCAGCAGCCCGGGAACTGGACTAGCTGTCATCTTC.

The rearrangement uses TRBV12-3 or TRBV12-4 and TRBJ2-7; tentatively, D is TRBD2 (6 bases). Trimming removed 3 bases from V and 4 bases from J, with 13 bases in between. CDR3 length equals 14 residues. The CDR3 loop reads CASSFGGDAYEQYF. CDR3 nucleotides: TGTGCCAGCAGTTTCGGCGGGGATGCATACGAGCAGTACTTC.

This clonotype was picked up a small number of times. The gene calls are TRBV7-6 and TRBJ2-3; 8 bases are a match to TRBD2. The germline V gene encodes CDR1 SGHVS and CDR2 FNYEAQ. The junction had 9 bases not matched to a gene; V was cut back by 4 bases and J by 0 bases. The CDR3 runs 17 residues. Here the CDR3 reads CASSSITSGASTDTQYF. CDR3 nucleotides: TGTGCCAGCAGCTCGATAACTAGCGGAGCTAGCACAGATACGCAGTATTTT. Full variable domain (outside the CDR3, taken from reference TRBV7-6 and TRBJ2-3): GAGVSQSPRYKVTKRGQDVALRCDPISGHVSLYWYRQALGQGPEFLTYFNYEAQQDKSGLPNDRFSAERPEGSISTLTIQRTEQRDSAMYRCASSSITSGASTDTQYFGPGTRLTVL.